The entry that follows covers one T cell receptor (beta chain) sequence. Participants spanned ages roughly 18 to 90 years and resided in roughly 22 US areas. Each recovered donor of Cohort 3 presented with two negative PCRs, clearance, or symptom resolution. This entry is derived from a study of blood T cell repertoires in COVID-19. Background on the study: The United States, Italy and Spain were the sources of the acute and convalescent COVID-19 samples. Sources were T cells, B-cell-depleted T cells, or PBMCs; the material itself was cDNA or gDNA.

Libraries were prepared by immunoSEQ multiplex PCR; TCRdb keeps only in-frame clonotypes and omits some of them. In the table there are over 150,000 clones, 80% to 90% of which are singletons. The CDR3 has 14 amino acids. The V and J ends lost 2 bases and 5 bases respectively, with 12 bases between them. The germline gives CDR1 MGHRA, CDR2 YSYEKL. The source of this sequence is a man aged 45-65 years who had recovered from COVID-19. The rearrangement links TRBV4-1 to TRBJ1-1; D is unresolved. Input material: PBMCs or T cells enriched from blood (not recorded which). CDR3 DNA: TGCGCCAGCAGCCAAAAGGAATTACAGACTGAAGCTTTCTTT. Translated, it gives CASSQKELQTEAFF.